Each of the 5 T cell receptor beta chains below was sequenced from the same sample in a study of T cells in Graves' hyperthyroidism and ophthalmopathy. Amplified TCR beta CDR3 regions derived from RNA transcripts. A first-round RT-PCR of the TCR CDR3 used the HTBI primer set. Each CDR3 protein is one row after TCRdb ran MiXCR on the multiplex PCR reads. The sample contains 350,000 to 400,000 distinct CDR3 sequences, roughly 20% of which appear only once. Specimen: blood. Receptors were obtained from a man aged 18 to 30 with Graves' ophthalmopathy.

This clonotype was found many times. In DNA, the CDR3 is TGTGCCAGCAGCGTTTATACAGGGGGCACTGAAGCTTTCTTT. It codes for CASSVYTGGTEAFF. The V call is TRBV9, the J call TRBJ1-1; 8 bases line up with TRBD1. The germline V gene has CDR1 SGDLS and CDR2 YYNGEE. CDR3 length: 14 amino acids. The V segment lost 2 bases and the J segment 4 bases; nucleotides outside the gene matches: 4. The whole variable domain, remainder taken from reference TRBV9 and TRBJ1-1, is DSGVTQTPKHLITATGQRVTLRCSPRSGDLSVYWYQQSLDQGLQFLIQYYNGEERAKGNILERFSAQQFPDLHSELNLSSLELGDSALYFCASSVYTGGTEAFFGQGTRLTVV.

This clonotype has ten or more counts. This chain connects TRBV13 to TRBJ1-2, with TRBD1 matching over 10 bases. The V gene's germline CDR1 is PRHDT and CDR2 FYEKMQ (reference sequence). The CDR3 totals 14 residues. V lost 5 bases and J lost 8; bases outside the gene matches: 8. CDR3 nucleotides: TGTGCCAGCAGCGTGACAGGGGGCCCCGGGGGCTACACCTTC. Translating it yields CASSVTGGPGGYTF.

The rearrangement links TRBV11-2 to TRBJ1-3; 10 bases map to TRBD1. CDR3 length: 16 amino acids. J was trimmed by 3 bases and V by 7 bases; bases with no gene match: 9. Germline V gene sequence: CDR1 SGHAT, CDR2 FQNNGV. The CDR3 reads CASTPSGTGVGNTIYF. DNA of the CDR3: TGTGCCAGCACCCCGTCCGGGACAGGGGTTGGAAACACCATATATTTT.

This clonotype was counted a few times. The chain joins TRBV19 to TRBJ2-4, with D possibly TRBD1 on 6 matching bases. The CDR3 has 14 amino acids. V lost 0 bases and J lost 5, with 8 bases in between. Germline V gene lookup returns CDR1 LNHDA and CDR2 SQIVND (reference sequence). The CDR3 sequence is CASSIDGQQNIQYF. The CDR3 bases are TGTGCCAGTAGTATAGATGGACAGCAAAACATTCAGTACTTC.

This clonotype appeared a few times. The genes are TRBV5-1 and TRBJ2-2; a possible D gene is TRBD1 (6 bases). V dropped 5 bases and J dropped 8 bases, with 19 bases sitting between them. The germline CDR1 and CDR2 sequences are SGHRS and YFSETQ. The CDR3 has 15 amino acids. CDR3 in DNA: TGCGCCAGCAGGTCGCACCGGCCACAGGGAGGGGAGCTGTTTTTT. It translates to CASRSHRPQGGELFF.